This T cell receptor beta chain comes out of a study of beta chain features in type 1 diabetes (dated by TCRdb to between 2017 and 2018). Broadly, across the study: No differences in mean age, gender distribution, total cell number or subset yield were found between patients and healthy donors. A total of 85 million to 140 million sorted cells were examined across all samples, and a strong correlation was observed between cell number per subset and RNA yield. In the study, TCRB repertoires of sorted circulating CD4+ T cell subsets from recently diagnosed type 1 diabetes patients were compared with those of matched healthy donors. Naive and central memory subsets were obtained from all 28 donors, but regulatory and stem cell-like memory subsets were isolated from only 8 patients and roughly 8 healthy donors. What the research found in general, with its limitations: Type 1 diabetes patients showed a moderate but significant shortening of TCRB CDR3 length in all four CD4+ subsets. Shorter templates might be favored by PCR, yet because patient and control samples were amplified and corrected together, any such skew would affect both groups equally. Because cDNA was sequenced instead of genomic DNA, activated cells with high expression could be over-represented, although the groups did not differ in activation or CD3 levels. Fewer insertions and more nucleotide deletions at VDJ recombination sites were observed in patients with type 1 diabetes, implying thymic rearrangement abnormalities. Because the HLA sub-analyses included only small numbers of individuals, any influence of HLA type on TCRB rearrangement was left unresolved. The naive, central memory and regulatory TCRB repertoires appeared to resemble one another more closely among patients than among healthy donors.

Each donor gave one peripheral blood draw, roughly 120 mL on average, collected into heparinised tubes. A BD FACSAria II was used to sort naive, central memory, regulatory and stem cell-like memory CD4+ T cells with a panel that included CD45RO, CCR7, CD25, CD127, CD95 and CD27. Purity was above 95% for every sorted population. PBMCs were isolated right away by Lymphoprep density gradient centrifugation and were stained directly, without culture. So that batch effects would be minimized, each experiment stained and sorted samples in pairs, pairing one healthy donor with one patient. Including the terminal cysteine and phenylalanine, the CDR3 comprises 15 residues. The kept DNA is CDR3 alone, 45 bases in frame from the first base. The CDR1 and CDR2 encoded by the germline V gene (reference sequence) are SEHNR and FQNEAQ. Trimmed from V: 5 bases; trimmed from J: 5 bases; junction bases lacking a gene match: 12.

Comments on this clone: Its antigen remains undetermined. No much larger clonotype is one base removed from it; base qualities were not supplied.

The entire isolated RNA was reverse transcribed using the High Capacity cDNA Reverse Transcription Kit, and thus expressed TCRB transcripts were sequenced. Deep immunoSEQ sequencing was applied to naive, central memory and regulatory T cell samples, giving an average of roughly 3.3 million total reads per sample. Sorted cells were lysed in RLT buffer and RNA was extracted with DNase-treated RNeasy Micro or Mini kits, depending on cell number. Each cell subset was processed separately to prevent cross-contamination, with patient and healthy donor samples processed together. The immunoSEQ multiplex PCR was used to amplify TCRB sequences from cDNA, generating 87-bp fragments that spanned the CDR3 region. Sequencing of the amplicons was performed on the Illumina HiSeq platform. From the authors' description of their analysis: PCR bias was computationally corrected using synthetic template baselines, reads within Hamming distance 2 were collapsed, and singletons that could not be merged were discarded. By aligning reads against IMGT, V, D and J genes, CDR3 length, and insertions or deletions at six rearrangement sites were assigned. Within each subset, clonotype counts were normalized to the number of sorted cells before true diversity and Gini coefficients were calculated with the tcR R package. The overlap coefficient, calculated on TCRB nucleotide sequences, was used to measure repertoire sharing. This immuneACCESS table, as held by TCRdb, lists in-frame sequences with V and J called but not all clones. Of the missing ones, under half trace to an unresolved V gene in checked studies; the others have no known cause. D and trimming were read from the DNA, whereas the V and J calls and clone size are those reported in that table. Across this sample there are under 200,000 clones, with around 8.6% seen only once. The ten largest clones capture about 0.5% of the sample.

Rearrangement joined TRBV7-9 to TRBJ2-7; the central 7 bases match TRBD2. The receptor's source is a woman aged 18 to 35 with type 1 diabetes. Sequencing input: central memory CD4+ T cells from blood. The sequenced DNA is TGTGCCAGCAGCGCCACGGGGGGAAGTGGGAACGAGCAGTACTTC. It specifies CASSATGGSGNEQYF.